This passage covers 31 T cell receptor beta chains from one sample sequenced in a study of monozygotic twins with cystic fibrosis (dated by TCRdb to about 2021). Libraries were built with the immunoSEQ multiplex PCR assay. Imported from immuneACCESS, the table was reduced by TCRdb to in-frame sequences with V and J called. These copies leave out some clones; in studies compared against another copy, an unresolved V gene accounts for under half, and the cause of the remainder is not known. This sample gives just over 35,000 clones in total; 75% to 95% of them show up just once. The leading ten clones occupy around 0.19% of the sample. Sequencing was carried out using blood. Receptors originate from a boy between 2 and 10 years old with cystic fibrosis.

This chain uses TRBV2 with TRBJ1-2, with 8 bases identical to TRBD1. V shed 6 bases, J shed 3 bases, and the junction held 3 bases outside the gene matches. Germline lookup yields CDR1 SNHLY and CDR2 FYNNEI. The CDR3 is made up of 13 amino acids. The CDR3 region is CASSGQGYYGYTF. CDR3 nucleotide sequence: TGTGCCAGCAGCGGACAGGGCTACTATGGCTACACCTTC.

This clone appeared a single time. The chain employs TRBV5-6 and TRBJ2-5; D call uncertain. The CDR3 covers 15 residues. V was clipped by 4 bases and J by 1 base, with 14 bases between them. Germline CDR1 reads SGHDT; CDR2 reads YYEEEE. The CDR3 nucleotides read TGTGCCAGCAGCCTGCTTCCAGGCGTCCAAGAGACCCAGTACTTC. Encoded protein: CASSLLPGVQETQYF.

This chain links TRBV27 with TRBJ2-7, with D perhaps given as TRBD1 or TRBD2 (9 bases each). CDR3 length: 16 amino acids. Trimming shortened V by 5 bases and J by 4 bases, and 21 bases separated the two germline ends. The V gene's germline CDR1 is MNHEY and CDR2 SMNVEV (reference sequence). The CDR3 spells CASSPRGGQGPYEQYF. The DNA of the CDR3 is TGTGCCAGCAGTCCGCGGGGGGGACAGGGACCATACGAGCAGTACTTC.

The chain joins TRBV4-1 to TRBJ2-7, with a weak D call TRBD1 (6 bases). The CDR3 has 15 residues. Between the trimmed V and J ends, which lost 5 bases and 2 bases, there was a span of 16 bases. In germline, CDR1 is MGHRA, CDR2 YSYEKL. In DNA, the CDR3 is TGCGCCAGCAGCGAAGGACAGTCTGGGACCTACGAGCAGTACTTC. Amino acid sequence: CASSEGQSGTYEQYF.

The chain employs TRBV29-1 and TRBJ1-2; D is undetermined. Trimming removed 5 bases from V and 4 bases from J, with 14 bases in between. The CDR3 is made up of 13 amino acids. The germline V gene has CDR1 SQVTM and CDR2 ANQGSEA. In DNA form, the CDR3 reads TGCAGCGTTACGACGACCTGGAGCTATGGCTACACCTTC. This translates into CSVTTTWSYGYTF.

The rearrangement uses TRBV6-5 and TRBJ1-1; D remains unclear. The CDR3 has 14 amino acids. Per germline, CDR1 MNHEY and CDR2 SVGAGI. Trimming removed 2 bases at V and 5 bases at J, with 12 bases between. The chain's CDR3 is CASSYLQSRTEAFF. CDR3 bases: TGTGCCAGCAGTTACCTTCAATCGCGTACTGAAGCTTTCTTT.

The J gene is TRBJ2-2, the V gene TRBV18; D is tentatively TRBD1 or TRBD2 (5 bases each). The CDR3 totals 16 residues. Germline V gene data show CDR1 as KGHSH and CDR2 as LQKENI. Trimming removed 3 bases from V and 5 bases from J, with 16 bases in between. DNA of the CDR3: TGTGCCAGCTCACCGACCGGGACGGACCCAACCGGGGAGCTGTTTTTT. Amino acid sequence: CASSPTGTDPTGELFF.

This clone showed up just a few times. This chain connects TRBV19 to TRBJ1-3; D not certain. V shed 3 bases and J shed 3 bases, with 6 bases lying between them. This CDR3 has 13 amino acids. Looked up from germline, CDR1 is LNHDA and CDR2 is SQIVND (reference sequence). CDR3 in amino acids: CASSIGIGNTIYF. The DNA of the CDR3 is TGTGCCAGTAGTATTGGGATTGGAAACACCATATATTTT.

This chain links TRBV19 with TRBJ2-1, with TRBD2 identical over 15 bases. The junction had 6 bases not matched to a gene; V was cut back by 3 bases and J by 0 bases. Per the germline V gene, CDR1 is LNHDA and CDR2 is SQIVND (reference sequence). The CDR3 length is 19 residues. In DNA, the CDR3 is TGTGCCAGTAGTATGGGACTAGCGGGGGGCAGGGGCTCCTACAATGAGCAGTTCTTC. Translation: CASSMGLAGGRGSYNEQFF.

The chain is built from TRBV13 and TRBJ2-7; 7 positions agree with TRBD1. CDR3 length equals 15 residues. V gave up 3 bases and J gave up 7 bases; unmatched junction bases: 12. Germline assignment: CDR1 PRHDT and CDR2 FYEKMQ (reference sequence). The DNA for the CDR3 is TGTGCCAGCAGCTTCCCCGGTACCACAGGGGTAGAGCAGTACTTC. Its protein is CASSFPGTTGVEQYF.

This chain connects TRBV7-2 to TRBJ1-5; a weak D match, TRBD1 (6 bases). CDR3 size: 14 residues. V was trimmed by 1 base and J by 5 bases, leaving 9 bases between them. Germline lookup yields CDR1 SGHTA and CDR2 FQGNSA. CDR3: CASSLEGGYQPQHF. CDR3 nucleotides: TGTGCCAGCAGCTTAGAGGGGGGATATCAGCCCCAGCATTTT.

The chain recombines TRBV9 with TRBJ2-5; 10 bases agree with TRBD2. V trimming: 0 bases; J trimming: 2 bases; junction bases outside the gene matches: 10. Germline-derived CDR1 and CDR2 are SGDLS and YYNGEE. The CDR3 runs 18 residues. The CDR3 DNA is TGTGCCAGCAGCGTAGCTTCTCAGTCTAGCGGGGGACAAGAGACCCAGTACTTC. Translated, it gives CASSVASQSSGGQETQYF.

This chain connects TRBV2 to TRBJ1-2; D is possibly TRBD1 (6 bases). This CDR3 comprises 15 residues. The ends were cut back, 0 bases at V and 4 bases at J, with 12 bases in the middle. Germline loops: CDR1 SNHLY, CDR2 FYNNEI. CDR3 sequence reads: CASSEAAGGSYGYTF. The CDR3 DNA is TGTGCCAGCAGTGAAGCCGCGGGGGGCTCCTATGGCTACACCTTC.

Notes on this clone: One end of the junction varies from germline; a read error may be responsible. V is TRBV7-7 and J is TRBJ2-2; D gene unclear. CDR3 length equals 14 residues. Germline CDR1 reads SSHAT; CDR2 reads FNYEAQ (reference sequence). CDR3 region: CASSRGHLTGELFF. CDR3 sequence (DNA): TGTGCTAGCAGCAGAGGTCATCTTACCGGGGAGCTGTTTTTT.

The chain has TRBV2 and TRBJ2-7; D perhaps matches TRBD2 (5 bases). With 2 bases removed from V and 6 bases from J, the gap between germline ends came to 11 bases. The CDR3 consists of 13 residues. Germline lookup yields CDR1 SNHLY and CDR2 FYNNEI. The CDR3, as DNA: TGTGCCAGCAGTGAAAGGGAGAGCCTCGAGCAGTACTTC. Its translation is CASSERESLEQYF.

The rearrangement joins TRBV19 to TRBJ2-2, with D tentatively TRBD2 (5 bases). Trimming left V 2 bases short and J 1 base short, with 5 bases between. CDR1 and CDR2 from the germline V gene are LNHDA and SQIVND (reference sequence). The CDR3 covers 14 residues. The DNA of the CDR3 is TGTGCCAGTAGTATACGGGGGAACACCGGGGAGCTGTTTTTT. As protein: CASSIRGNTGELFF.

This chain links TRBV27 with TRBJ1-5, with D hard to call. This CDR3 is built from 13 residues. Trimming removed 3 bases from V and 4 bases from J, with 7 bases in between. Germline-derived CDR1 and CDR2 are MNHEY and SMNVEV (reference sequence). In nucleotides, the CDR3 is TGTGCCAGCAGTTTTGTGGGTAATCAGCCCCAGCATTTT. Amino acids: CASSFVGNQPQHF.

This clone has just a few counts. The V and J genes are TRBV9 and TRBJ1-4, with no clear D. CDR3 length: 15 amino acids. Germline V gene data show CDR1 as SGDLS and CDR2 as YYNGEE. V lost 0 bases, J lost 4 bases, and 10 bases lay in between. The CDR3 region has the DNA TGTGCCAGCAGCGTAGACGTCACGATTAATGAAAAACTGTTTTTT. Protein: CASSVDVTINEKLFF.

This sequence joins TRBV29-1 and TRBJ1-1, with D maybe TRBD1 (6 bases). Germline CDR1 SQVTM, CDR2 ANQGSEA. The ends were cut back, 6 bases at V and 3 bases at J, with 14 bases in the middle. The CDR3 is 13 residues long. CDR3 in amino acids: CSVVRGRDTEAFF. Written as DNA, the CDR3 is TGCAGCGTGGTCAGGGGCAGGGACACTGAAGCTTTCTTT.

The chain couples TRBV18 to TRBJ1-4; D is undetermined. Trimming pared 0 bases from V and 0 bases from J, leaving 5 bases between. Per the germline V gene, CDR1 is KGHSH and CDR2 is LQKENI. The CDR3 contains 15 residues. The CDR3 loop reads CASSPPEATNEKLFF. The DNA for the CDR3 is TGTGCCAGCTCACCACCCGAGGCAACTAATGAAAAACTGTTTTTT.

CDR3: CASSYDPDRADGYTF. As DNA, the CDR3 is TGTGCCAGCAGCTACGATCCGGACAGGGCGGACGGCTACACCTTC. The chain links TRBV13 to TRBJ1-2, with TRBD1 matching 8 bases. Trimming at V came to 4 bases and at J to 8 bases, leaving 12 bases not matched to a gene. The CDR3 sequence is 15 residues long. Germline CDR1 is PRHDT and CDR2 is FYEKMQ (reference sequence).

The chain couples TRBV9 to TRBJ2-3; 11 nucleotides agree with TRBD2. CDR3 length equals 15 residues. Germline CDR1 and CDR2: SGDLS and YYNGEE. With V trimmed by 3 bases and J by 5 bases, 5 bases remained unmatched. The CDR3 protein is CASSDSGGALDTQYF. Written as DNA, the CDR3 is TGTGCCAGCAGCGATAGCGGGGGGGCCTTAGATACGCAGTATTTT.

The V gene is TRBV10-3, the J gene TRBJ2-2; 8 nucleotides match TRBD1. The CDR3 is made up of 16 amino acids. CDR1 is ENHRY and CDR2 is SYGVKD in the germline V gene. Losses at the gene ends were 3 bases for V and 7 bases for J; bases not matched to a gene: 10. Here the CDR3 DNA reads TGTGCCATCAGTGAACGGGAACAGGGGGAGAGCGGGGAGCTGTTTTTT. Its protein product is CAISEREQGESGELFF.

The chain couples TRBV7-8 to TRBJ1-6; no clear D gene. This CDR3 contains 13 residues. Trimming pared 1 base from V and 6 bases from J, leaving 4 bases between. Germline V gives CDR1 SGHVS, CDR2 FQNEAQ. The CDR3 is CASSLEFNSPLHF. In DNA, the CDR3 is TGTGCCAGCAGCTTAGAGTTTAATTCACCCCTCCACTTT.

The gene calls are TRBV5-1 and TRBJ2-7, with 8 bases aligning to TRBD1. The CDR3 covers 15 residues. From germline, CDR1 is SGHRS and CDR2 YFSETQ. The V gene end was trimmed by 0 bases and the J gene end by 1 base; junction bases not matched to a gene: 3. The CDR3: CASSLGGTGSYEQYF. CDR3 DNA sequence: TGCGCCAGCAGCTTGGGAGGGACAGGTTCCTACGAGCAGTACTTC.

This clone was counted a single time. J is TRBJ2-2 and V is TRBV7-9, with TRBD2 identical over 8 bases. CDR1 is SEHNR, CDR2 FQNEAQ, per germline (reference sequence). This CDR3 has 17 amino acids. J was trimmed by 2 bases and V by 1 base; bases with no gene match: 6. This CDR3 is CASSLGGLAGNTGELFF. The CDR3 DNA reads TGTGCCAGCAGCTTAGGCGGGCTAGCGGGTAACACCGGGGAGCTGTTTTTT.

Concerning this clone itself: Additional DNA sequences in this sample encode the identical CDR3. This chain links TRBV27 with TRBJ1-1; D is uncertain. The V gene lost 3 bases and the J gene lost 1 base, with 9 bases spanning the gap. In germline, CDR1 is MNHEY, CDR2 SMNVEV (reference sequence). The CDR3 contains 14 residues. The CDR3 DNA sequence: TGTGCCAGCAGTTTGGGTCAGACGAACACTGAAGCTTTCTTT. This encodes CASSLGQTNTEAFF.

The J gene is TRBJ1-1, the V gene TRBV11-2; 11 bases match TRBD1. The length of the CDR3 is 17 residues. V dropped 2 bases and J dropped 4; count of bases not matched to a gene: 9. The germline gives CDR1 SGHAT, CDR2 FQNNGV. CDR3 region: CASSLRVDRGQSTEAFF. The CDR3 region has the DNA TGTGCCAGCAGCTTAAGAGTGGACAGGGGGCAGAGCACTGAAGCTTTCTTT. Full variable domain (missing parts from reference TRBV11-2 and TRBJ1-1): EAGVAQSPRYKIIEKRQSVAFWCNPISGHATLYWYQQILGQGPKLLIQFQNNGVVDDSQLPKDRFSAERLKGVDSTLKIQPAKLEDSAVYLCASSLRVDRGQSTEAFFGQGTRLTVV.

The genes are TRBV19 and TRBJ2-3; no firm D call. CDR1 LNHDA and CDR2 SQIVND come from the germline V gene (reference sequence). This CDR3 has 16 residues. V was clipped by 3 bases and J by 0 bases, with 13 bases between them. In DNA, the CDR3 is TGTGCCAGTAGTATCCGGGTGGCAGAAAGCACAGATACGCAGTATTTT. Amino acids: CASSIRVAESTDTQYF.

V usage is TRBV6-5 and J usage is TRBJ2-5; D uncertain. CDR1 and CDR2 (germline): MNHEY, SVGAGI. Trimming removed 7 bases at V and 1 base at J, with 10 bases between. This CDR3 comprises 13 residues. The CDR3 reads CASTPSGQETQYF. The CDR3 nucleotides are TGTGCCAGCACCCCAAGTGGCCAAGAGACCCAGTACTTC.

The chain combines TRBV5-1 with TRBJ1-2; 8 nucleotides line up with TRBD1. The V gene's germline CDR1 is SGHRS and CDR2 YFSETQ. The CDR3 spans 13 residues. V dropped 4 bases and J dropped 5; count of bases not matched to a gene: 4. Written as DNA, the CDR3 is TGCGCCAGCAGCGACGGGACAGGATATGGCTACACCTTC. Protein product: CASSDGTGYGYTF.